Presented here are 13 T cell receptor beta chains from one specimen sequenced in a study of response to subunit inactivated influenza vaccine. TCRdb used MiXCR to reprocess the RT-PCR reads, holding one entry per CDR3 protein. Of over 750,000 distinct CDR3 sequences listed, around 20% are singletons. Sequencing was performed on PBMCs from blood, taken around 5 days after vaccination. The receptors were gathered from a man aged 45-60 years who received an inactivated influenza vaccine.

The rearrangement joins TRBV10-3 to TRBJ2-5; 7 positions agree with TRBD2. Trimming removed 4 bases from V and 2 bases from J; junction bases left unmatched: 4. CDR3 length: 14 residues. CDR1 and CDR2 from the germline V gene are ENHRY and SYGVKD. CDR3 protein: CAISASAGQETQYF. In DNA form, the CDR3 reads TGTGCCATCAGTGCGTCAGCGGGGCAAGAGACCCAGTACTTC.

This chain connects TRBV5-1 to TRBJ1-1; D gene ambiguous. Looked up from germline, CDR1 is SGHRS and CDR2 is YFSETQ. The CDR3 length is 15 residues. V was pared by 4 bases and J by 1 base, with 14 bases between. The chain's CDR3 is CASSGPGTGNTEAFF. Here the CDR3 DNA reads TGCGCCAGCAGCGGGCCCGGAACTGGGAACACTGAAGCTTTCTTT. The full variable domain, in which reference TRBV5-1 and TRBJ1-1 provide the parts outside the CDR3, is KAGVTQTPRYLIKTRGQQVTLSCSPISGHRSVSWYQQTPGQGLQFLFEYFSETQRNKGNFPGRFSGRQFSNSRSEMNVSTLELGDSALYLCASSGPGTGNTEAFFGQGTRLTVV.

This clonotype was counted only a few times. The chain links TRBV5-1 to TRBJ1-2, with TRBD1 matching over 10 bases. The CDR3 is 15 residues long. The V gene end was trimmed by 6 bases and the J gene end by 7 bases; junction bases not matched to a gene: 12. CDR1 is SGHRS, CDR2 YFSETQ, per germline. In nucleotides, the CDR3 is TGCGCCAGCAAAAAAACGGGGGACAGGGGTTCTGGCTACACCTTC. This gives the protein CASKKTGDRGSGYTF.

The chain links TRBV12-3 or TRBV12-4 to TRBJ2-2; D remains unclear. The CDR3 consists of 13 residues. V lost 6 bases, J lost 4 bases, and 9 bases lay in between. CDR3 nucleotide sequence: TGTGCCAGCAGCCGACTTACCACCGGGGAGCTGTTTTTT. This translates into CASSRLTTGELFF.

The rearrangement joins TRBV19 to TRBJ2-5; D is unresolved. The CDR3 runs to 13 residues. Looked up from germline, CDR1 is LNHDA and CDR2 is SQIVND (reference sequence). V was pared by 5 bases and J by 2 bases, with 9 bases between. CDR3 DNA: TGTGCCAGTAGTTCGACTCATCAAGAGACCCAGTACTTC. It translates to CASSSTHQETQYF.

V is TRBV4-3 and J is TRBJ2-3; 7 bases map to TRBD1. In germline, CDR1 is LGHNA, CDR2 YSLEER. CDR3 size: 16 residues. With 2 bases clipped from V and 5 bases from J, the junction kept 10 bases outside the gene matches. The CDR3 DNA reads as TGCGCCAGCAGCCAAAACCAGGGGGTTAAGGGAGATACGCAGTATTTT. Translation: CASSQNQGVKGDTQYF.

The rearrangement uses TRBV15 and TRBJ2-3; D ambiguous. The CDR3 covers 16 residues. V lost 0 bases and J 2 bases, leaving 12 bases between the germline ends. CDR1 and CDR2 (germline): LNHNV, YYDKDF (reference sequence). CDR3 loop: CATSRDAVATTDTQYF. CDR3 coding DNA: TGTGCCACCAGCAGAGATGCGGTGGCCACCACAGATACGCAGTATTTT.

This clonotype showed up just a few times. V and J are TRBV4-3 and TRBJ1-2; TRBD1 is a possible D gene (5 bases). This CDR3 is built from 16 residues. Trimming took off 0 bases at V and 3 bases at J, with 14 bases between the two ends. From germline, CDR1 is LGHNA and CDR2 YSLEER. CDR3 in amino acids: CASSQDGTGVHYGYTF. CDR3 in DNA: TGCGCCAGCAGCCAAGACGGGACGGGAGTACACTATGGCTACACCTTC.

The chain couples TRBV20-1 to TRBJ1-5, with 7 bases matching TRBD1. Germline V gives CDR1 DFQATT, CDR2 SNEGSKA (reference sequence). Trimming removed 5 bases from V and 2 bases from J; junction bases left unmatched: 3. The CDR3 has 13 amino acids. CDR3 nucleotide sequence: TGCAGTGCTGATGACAGGGGCAATCAGCCCCAGCATTTT. This sequence encodes CSADDRGNQPQHF.

This chain links TRBV29-1 with TRBJ2-5, with D perhaps given as TRBD1 or TRBD2 (5 bases each). V lost 2 bases and J 0 bases, leaving 16 bases between the germline ends. The length of the CDR3 is 16 residues. Germline values: CDR1 SQVTM, CDR2 ANQGSEA. CDR3: CSVELWDGEYQETQYF. The CDR3 DNA follows: TGCAGCGTTGAATTATGGGACGGGGAGTACCAAGAGACCCAGTACTTC. Complete variable domain (other parts from reference TRBV29-1 and TRBJ2-5): SAVISQKPSRDICQRGTSLTIQCQVDSQVTMMFWYRQQPGQSLTLIATANQGSEATYESGFVIDKFPISRPNLTFSTLTVSNMSPEDSSIYLCSVELWDGEYQETQYFGPGTRLLVL.

The chain uses TRBV18 and TRBJ1-6, with D uncertain. V dropped 3 bases and J dropped 9 bases, with 21 bases sitting between them. This CDR3 is 17 amino acids long. CDR1 KGHSH and CDR2 LQKENI come from the germline V gene. The CDR3 reads CASSPQDGYTSTSPLHF. The DNA for the CDR3 is TGTGCCAGCTCACCCCAGGACGGATACACCAGTACTTCACCCCTCCACTTT.

This clonotype has only a few counts. The rearrangement links TRBV10-3 to TRBJ2-7, with 7 positions matching TRBD1. CDR3 length equals 15 residues. Germline assignment: CDR1 ENHRY and CDR2 SYGVKD. Trimming cost V 4 bases and J 4 bases; bases outside gene matches: 10. The CDR3 region is CAISGMTGFGYEQYF. The CDR3 DNA sequence: TGTGCCATCAGTGGGATGACAGGGTTTGGTTACGAGCAGTACTTC.

The table lists this clonotype with a few counts. The V and J genes are TRBV7-9 and TRBJ2-1, with D hard to call. The V end lost 2 bases, the J end lost 7 bases, and 15 bases lay between the germline ends. The CDR3 is 15 amino acids. Germline CDR1 is SEHNR and CDR2 is FQNEAQ (reference sequence). The chain's CDR3 is CASSLLGPKRNEQFF. In nucleotides, the CDR3 is TGTGCCAGCAGCTTATTAGGCCCCAAACGGAATGAGCAGTTCTTC.